The 20 T cell receptor beta chains in this list originate from one sample, sequenced in a study of blood T cell repertoires in COVID-19. Repertoires were generated with immunoSEQ multiplex PCR, while TCRdb's copy carries only in-frame clones and drops some. The profile shows over 250,000 clones, about 87% of them singletons. The sequenced material came from PBMCs or T cells enriched from blood (not recorded which). Every receptor here comes from a woman aged 30 to 39 who had recovered from COVID-19.

V is TRBV27 and J is TRBJ1-5; D might be TRBD1 (5 bases). Germline assignment: CDR1 MNHEY and CDR2 SMNVEV (reference sequence). The CDR3 covers 15 residues. V lost 3 bases and J lost 4, with 13 bases in between. The CDR3 loop is CASSFRGGSNQPQHF. CDR3 in DNA: TGTGCCAGCAGTTTCCGGGGGGGGTCGAATCAGCCCCAGCATTTT.

This clone was counted once. The chain carries TRBV6-1 and TRBJ2-1; TRBD1 matches 8 bases. V was pared by 0 bases and J by 4 bases, with 11 bases of the junction left unmatched. The germline V gene has CDR1 MNHNS and CDR2 SASEGT. This CDR3 is built from 18 residues. The CDR3 loop reads CASSEAPFIGQGYNEQFF. The CDR3 DNA is TGTGCCAGCAGTGAAGCTCCATTTATAGGACAGGGATACAATGAGCAGTTCTTC.

The V call is TRBV2, the J call TRBJ1-2; D not resolved. Trimming removed 7 bases at V and 8 bases at J, with 14 bases between. CDR1 is SNHLY, CDR2 FYNNEI, per germline. CDR3 length equals 12 residues. The CDR3 region is CASTRLGGGYTF. CDR3 coding DNA: TGTGCCAGCACCCGACTGGGAGGCGGCTACACCTTC.

This rearrangement joins TRBV7-8 to TRBJ2-1; the match to TRBD2 covers 8 bases. Unmatched junction bases numbered 4, after V lost 6 bases and J lost 0 bases. This CDR3 comprises 15 residues. Germline V CDR1 and CDR2: SGHVS, FQNEAQ. The CDR3, as DNA: TGTGCCAGCAGTTTCGGGGGGGCCTCCTACAATGAGCAGTTCTTC. Protein: CASSFGGASYNEQFF.

The chain is built from TRBV6-5 and TRBJ1-2; tentative D call: TRBD1 (5 bases). V was trimmed by 8 bases and J by 8 bases, leaving 12 bases between them. CDR1 is MNHEY, CDR2 SVGAGI, per germline. The CDR3 extends over 11 amino acids. For the CDR3, the DNA is TGTGCCAGCCTAGGGGCGGGGGGCTACACCTTC. As protein: CASLGAGGYTF.

This rearrangement joins TRBV5-5 to TRBJ1-1; 7 positions match TRBD1. Losses at the gene ends were 4 bases for V and 10 bases for J; bases not matched to a gene: 16. The CDR3 totals 15 residues. Per germline, CDR1 SGHKS and CDR2 YYEKEE (reference sequence). CDR3 nucleotide sequence: TGTGCCAGCAGCCGGGATCCAGGACAGGAGGTACGAGCTTTCTTT. Its protein product is CASSRDPGQEVRAFF.

V is TRBV13 and J is TRBJ2-3, with 8 bases that match TRBD2. V was pared by 5 bases and J by 7 bases, with 2 bases of the junction left unmatched. Germline V gives CDR1 PRHDT, CDR2 FYEKMQ (reference sequence). The CDR3 consists of 12 residues. CDR3 DNA: TGTGCCAGCAGCGCGGGGGGAAATACGCAGTATTTT. It translates to CASSAGGNTQYF.

The V call is TRBV7-2, the J call TRBJ2-3; 9 bases line up with TRBD2. CDR1 SGHTA and CDR2 FQGNSA come from the germline V gene. V was clipped by 1 base and J by 10 bases; unmatched bases: 3. The CDR3 extends over 13 amino acids. CDR3 amino acids: CASSLGLAGPQYF. The CDR3 DNA sequence: TGTGCCAGCAGCTTAGGTCTAGCGGGGCCGCAGTATTTT. Complete variable domain (other parts from reference TRBV7-2 and TRBJ2-3): GAGVSQSPSNKVTEKGKDVELRCDPISGHTALYWYRQSLGQGLEFLIYFQGNSAPDKSGLPSDRFSAERTGGSVSTLTIQRTQQEDSAVYLCASSLGLAGPQYFGPGTRLTVL.

This clone showed up just a few times. The V call is TRBV6-4, the J call TRBJ2-7; the match to TRBD1 covers 12 bases. This CDR3 is built from 14 residues. Germline V gene lookup returns CDR1 MRHNA and CDR2 SNTAGT. V shed 6 bases, J shed 3 bases, and the junction held 3 bases outside the gene matches. The CDR3 coding sequence is TGTGCCAGCAGAGGGACAGGGGGCTGCTACGAGCAGTACTTC. This gives the protein CASRGTGGCYEQYF.

CDR3 in amino acids: CASSGPGGTGNSPLHF. DNA for the CDR3: TGTGCCAGCAGTGGCCCAGGGGGAACGGGTAATTCACCCCTCCACTTT. The chain carries TRBV2 and TRBJ1-6, with 7 bases fitting TRBD1. CDR1 and CDR2 (germline): SNHLY, FYNNEI. V lost 4 bases to trimming and J lost 6 bases; unmatched junction nucleotides: 9. CDR3 size: 16 residues.

V gene TRBV15 combines with J gene TRBJ1-2; 12 bases fit TRBD1. Per germline, CDR1 LNHNV and CDR2 YYDKDF (reference sequence). This CDR3 contains 15 residues. The trim removed 1 base at V and 7 bases at J, leaving 4 bases unmatched. CDR3 nucleotide sequence: TGTGCCACCAGCAGAGTTGAGGGACAGGGGGCTGGCTACACCTTC. It is translated as CATSRVEGQGAGYTF.

This clone occurred many times. The genes are TRBV7-2 and TRBJ1-6; tentative D call: TRBD1 (6 bases). Trimming took 4 bases from V and 10 from J, leaving 14 bases between them. Germline V gives CDR1 SGHTA, CDR2 FQGNSA. The CDR3 sequence is 14 residues long. As DNA, the CDR3 is TGTGCCAGCAGCTCCGGGACATCCCAATCACCCCTCCACTTT. This sequence encodes CASSSGTSQSPLHF.

V usage is TRBV2 and J usage is TRBJ2-5; D possibly corresponds to TRBD2 (5 bases). Germline CDR1 and CDR2: SNHLY and FYNNEI. The CDR3 is 13 amino acids. Trimming removed 7 bases at V and 2 bases at J, with 11 bases between. The chain's CDR3 is CASTAGIQETQYF. The CDR3 DNA is TGTGCCAGCACCGCGGGTATACAAGAGACCCAGTACTTC.

This chain uses TRBV2 with TRBJ1-1; maybe TRBD1 (6 bases). CDR3 length equals 14 residues. V was cut by 7 bases and J by 1 base, with 13 bases left in between. Germline CDR1 and CDR2: SNHLY and FYNNEI. CDR3 DNA sequence: TGTGCCAGCAAAGGGGGGAGGGCGAACACTGAAGCTTTCTTT. It translates to CASKGGRANTEAFF.

J is TRBJ1-4 and V is TRBV5-4; perhaps TRBD1 as D (5 bases). The V and J ends lost 1 base and 6 bases respectively, with 10 bases between them. Per germline, CDR1 SGHNT and CDR2 YYREEE (reference sequence). The CDR3 sequence is 14 residues long. DNA for the CDR3: TGTGCCAGCAGCTTGCCAGGGCTAGATGAAAAACTGTTTTTT. This sequence encodes CASSLPGLDEKLFF.

J is TRBJ1-1 and V is TRBV7-2, with 9 nucleotides matching TRBD1. V trimming: 5 bases; J trimming: 5 bases; junction bases outside the gene matches: 6. Germline V gives CDR1 SGHTA, CDR2 FQGNSA. The CDR3 has 14 residues. CDR3 amino acids: CASSKQGATTEAFF. In DNA, the CDR3 is TGTGCCAGCAGCAAACAGGGGGCGACGACTGAAGCTTTCTTT.

This rearrangement joins TRBV5-6 to TRBJ2-5, with a tentative D call TRBD2 (5 bases). The germline V gene has CDR1 SGHDT and CDR2 YYEEEE. The ends were cut back, 4 bases at V and 5 bases at J, with 18 bases in the middle. The CDR3 spans 15 residues. The CDR3 sequence is CASSPGLGRGETQYF. For the CDR3, the DNA is TGTGCCAGCAGCCCTGGTCTGGGCCGCGGGGAGACCCAGTACTTC.

The chain has TRBV12-5 and TRBJ2-1; D is uncertain. Germline loops: CDR1 LGHNT, CDR2 FRNRAP. This CDR3 has 14 residues. V lost 1 base and J lost 8, with 12 bases in between. This CDR3 is CASGLGQVLDEQFF. CDR3 nucleotides: TGTGCTAGTGGTTTGGGACAAGTATTGGATGAGCAGTTCTTC. The complete variable domain, with remaining parts taken from reference TRBV12-5 and TRBJ2-1, reads DARVTQTPRHKVTEMGQEVTMRCQPILGHNTVFWYRQTMMQGLELLAYFRNRAPLDDSGMPKDRFSAEMPDATLATLKIQPSEPRDSAVYFCASGLGQVLDEQFFGPGTRLTVL.

This clone has a handful of counts. This chain's CDR3 is CASSWRDPYSYNEQFF. The CDR3 DNA is TGTGCCAGCAGTTGGAGGGATCCCTACTCCTACAATGAGCAGTTCTTC. The rearrangement joins TRBV6-2 or TRBV6-3 to TRBJ2-1; maybe TRBD2 (6 bases). CDR1 is MNHEY, CDR2 SVGEGT, per germline. The V end lost 4 bases, the J end lost 0 bases, and 13 bases lay between the germline ends. CDR3 length: 16 residues.

This chain uses TRBV6-5 with TRBJ1-1, with D unclear. CDR1 and CDR2 (germline): MNHEY, SVGAGI. Trimming removed 5 bases at V and 8 bases at J, with 9 bases between. CDR3 length: 11 residues. CDR3 sequence: CASSREEEAFF. CDR3 bases: TGTGCCAGCAGTAGGGAGGAAGAAGCTTTCTTT.